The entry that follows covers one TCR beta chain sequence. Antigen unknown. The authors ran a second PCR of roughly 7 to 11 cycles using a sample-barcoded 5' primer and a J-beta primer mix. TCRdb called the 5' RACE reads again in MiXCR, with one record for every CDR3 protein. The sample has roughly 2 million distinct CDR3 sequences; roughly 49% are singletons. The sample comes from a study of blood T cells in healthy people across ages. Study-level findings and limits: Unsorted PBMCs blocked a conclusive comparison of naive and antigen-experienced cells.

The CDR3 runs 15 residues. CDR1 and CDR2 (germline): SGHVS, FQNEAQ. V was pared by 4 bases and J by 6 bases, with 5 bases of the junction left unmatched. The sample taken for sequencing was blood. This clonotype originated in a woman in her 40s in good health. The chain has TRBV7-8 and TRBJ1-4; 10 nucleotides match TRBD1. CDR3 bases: TGTGCCAGCAGCTCCAGGACAGGGGGAGATGAAAAACTGTTTTTT. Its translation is CASSSRTGGDEKLFF.